This T cell receptor (beta chain) derives from a study of control samples from healthy donors and cancer patients (dated by TCRdb to between 2020 and 2021). Library generation was performed with the immunoSEQ multiplex PCR assay. Sourced from immuneACCESS, this table was stored by TCRdb with only in-frame sequences that have V and J called. A share of the clones is absent; for the studies checked, an unresolved V gene accounts for under half, and the remainder has no known explanation. The sample table shows about 160,000 clones, and about 94% are seen once. Together, the top ten hold roughly 8.4% of the sample. From the cysteine through the phenylalanine, the CDR3 covers 15 amino acids. This entry keeps only the CDR3 DNA: 45 bases, framed from base 1. V is reduced by 6 bases and J by 1 base, leaving a spacing of 15 bases between them. In the germline V gene, CDR1 corresponds to MNHEY and CDR2 to SVGAGI.

Regarding this clone: The target of this receptor is not known. Per-base quality was not reported, and no clone a single base away is much larger than it.

The V gene is TRBV6-5 and the J gene is TRBJ1-1; the D gene assignment is ambiguous. Sequenced material: blood. This TCR was sampled from a woman aged 40 to 50 in good health. The DNA is TGTGCCAGCAGCCCCCTCCGTATGGGGAACACTGAAGCTTTCTTT. Translated, this is CASSPLRMGNTEAFF.